The next 29 T cell receptor beta chains were all read from a single sample in a study of cytomegalovirus exposure and HLA in healthy donors (dated by TCRdb to about 2017). The method was the immunoSEQ multiplex PCR assay. For the multiplex PCR, a mixture combining 60 forward primers for TCR Vbeta segments and 13 reverse primers for TCR Jbeta segments was used. Held by TCRdb, this immuneACCESS table contains in-frame sequences only and omits some clones. Under half of the omission traces to an unresolved V gene where checked; the cause of the rest is unknown. Recorded for this sample are about 69,000 clones; approximately 80% of them occurred a single time. Clones ranked in the top ten supply about 3.3% of the sample. Sequencing input: PBMCs. These receptors originate from a man between 18 and 29 years old in good health and CMV-seronegative.

The rearrangement links TRBV6-1 to TRBJ1-5; maybe TRBD1 (6 bases). CDR1 MNHNS and CDR2 SASEGT come from the germline V gene. Deletions cut 4 bases from V and 5 bases from J, with 9 bases between. The CDR3 contains 13 residues. This CDR3 reads CASSVEGDQPQHF. The CDR3 DNA reads as TGTGCCAGCAGTGTAGAGGGGGATCAGCCCCAGCATTTT.

The chain employs TRBV5-4 and TRBJ1-2, with a weak D call TRBD1 (6 bases). The CDR3 is made up of 14 amino acids. The ends were cut back, 7 bases at V and 0 bases at J, with 13 bases in the middle. Per the germline V gene, CDR1 is SGHNT and CDR2 is YYREEE (reference sequence). CDR3 sequence (DNA): TGTGCCAGCGTAGGGACAAATACTAACTATGGCTACACCTTC. This gives the protein CASVGTNTNYGYTF.

The J gene is TRBJ2-1, the V gene TRBV10-3, with unresolved D. V lost 0 bases, J lost 10 bases, and 10 bases lay in between. The CDR3 contains 13 residues. CDR1 and CDR2 from the germline V gene are ENHRY and SYGVKD. This chain's CDR3 is CAISESIGPEQFF. Written as DNA, the CDR3 is TGTGCCATCAGTGAGTCGATTGGCCCGGAGCAGTTCTTC.

The V and J genes are TRBV11-3 and TRBJ2-5; 12 bases line up with TRBD2. Trimming took 1 base from V and 5 from J; bases not matched to a gene: 2. Germline-derived CDR1 and CDR2 are SGHNT and YENEEA. The CDR3 totals 15 residues. CDR3 coding DNA: TGTGCCAGCAGCTTAGGACTAGCGGGGGTGGAGACCCAGTACTTC. This encodes CASSLGLAGVETQYF.

This chain uses TRBV28 with TRBJ1-4; possible D gene TRBD1, 5 bases. The CDR3 is 16 residues long. V shed 5 bases and J shed 0 bases, with 13 bases lying between them. CDR1 and CDR2 (germline): MDHEN, SYDVKM. The CDR3, as DNA: TGTGCCAGCAGTAAGCAGGGAATAGCAACTAATGAAAAACTGTTTTTT. Its protein product is CASSKQGIATNEKLFF.

The rearrangement uses TRBV5-8 and TRBJ1-5, with a possible D match to TRBD1 (5 bases). CDR1 SGHTS and CDR2 YDEGEE come from the germline V gene. This CDR3 contains 14 residues. V was clipped by 1 base and J by 8 bases, with 13 bases between them. CDR3 region: CASSLYQGNEPQHF. The CDR3 region has the DNA TGTGCCAGCAGCTTGTACCAGGGTAATGAGCCCCAGCATTTT. Looking up the rest from reference TRBV5-8 and TRBJ1-5 gives the full variable domain: EAGVTQSPTHLIKTRGQQATLRCSPISGHTSVYWYQQALGLGLQFLLWYDEGEERNRGNFPPRFSGRQFPNYSSELNVNALELEDSALYLCASSLYQGNEPQHFGDGTRLSIL.

J is TRBJ1-3 and V is TRBV4-2; D is undetermined. The CDR3 runs to 15 residues. CDR1 is LGHNA, CDR2 YNFKEQ, per germline. The ends were cut back, 1 base at V and 0 bases at J, with 7 bases in the middle. The DNA for the CDR3 is TGTGCCAGCAGCCAAGCACAGAGCTCTGGAAACACCATATATTTT. It specifies CASSQAQSSGNTIYF.

The genes are TRBV5-1 and TRBJ2-5; the D is unclear. The V gene's germline CDR1 is SGHRS and CDR2 YFSETQ. The CDR3 contains 12 residues. The germline V and J ends were trimmed by 5 bases and 2 bases, with 7 bases remaining between them. CDR3 in amino acids: CASSYRQETQYF. The CDR3 nucleotides are TGCGCCAGCAGTTACAGACAAGAGACCCAGTACTTC.

The chain couples TRBV2 to TRBJ2-1; TRBD2 aligns across 8 bases. The germline gives CDR1 SNHLY, CDR2 FYNNEI. With V trimmed by 0 bases and J by 8 bases, 9 bases remained unmatched. The length of the CDR3 is 16 residues. The CDR3 here is CASSEARAGGFHEQFF. The CDR3 DNA sequence: TGTGCCAGCAGTGAAGCGCGGGCGGGGGGCTTCCATGAGCAGTTCTTC.

The rearrangement uses TRBV4-1 and TRBJ2-4; 7 bases line up with TRBD1. The trim removed 3 bases at V and 10 bases at J, leaving 15 bases unmatched. Germline V gene lookup returns CDR1 MGHRA and CDR2 YSYEKL. The CDR3 is 16 amino acids. DNA for the CDR3: TGCGCCAGCAGCCAGGTGCAGACAGGGTATCTCGAAATTCAGTACTTC. Amino acids: CASSQVQTGYLEIQYF.

This clone was counted once. The CDR3 reads CASSVGQGWEKLFF. CDR3 DNA sequence: TGTGCCAGCAGCGTAGGACAGGGTTGGGAAAAACTGTTTTTT. The rearrangement uses TRBV9 and TRBJ1-4; 7 bases are a match to TRBD1. The V and J ends lost 0 bases and 8 bases, in that order; junction bases with no gene match: 4. The CDR3 spans 14 residues. Germline V CDR1 and CDR2: SGDLS, YYNGEE.

This rearrangement joins TRBV6-1 to TRBJ2-1; maybe TRBD2 (5 bases). Germline V lookup: CDR1 MNHNS, CDR2 SASEGT. The CDR3 is 13 amino acids. V was clipped by 8 bases and J by 5 bases, with 13 bases between them. DNA of the CDR3: TGTGCCAGCGGACTCCTGGATGACAATGAGCAGTTCTTC. Encoded protein: CASGLLDDNEQFF.

The chain has TRBV4-1 and TRBJ1-2, with 7 bases identical to TRBD1. Per germline, CDR1 MGHRA and CDR2 YSYEKL. V lost 0 bases to trimming and J lost 4 bases; unmatched junction nucleotides: 14. This CDR3 region has 18 residues. CDR3 coding DNA: TGCGCCAGCAGCCAAGAGGTAACCGGGGCAGGGGGGCCCTATGGCTACACCTTC. Residues: CASSQEVTGAGGPYGYTF.

This clone was observed a single time. The chain has TRBV10-3 and TRBJ1-1; D might be TRBD1 (6 bases). The CDR3 totals 16 residues. V was cut by 0 bases and J by 5 bases, with 16 bases left in between. From germline, CDR1 is ENHRY and CDR2 SYGVKD. The CDR3 region has the DNA TGTGCCATCAGTGAGTCCAAGGTCAAGGGGGGGACTGAAGCTTTCTTT. This sequence encodes CAISESKVKGGTEAFF.

This sequence joins TRBV4-1 and TRBJ1-4; no firm D call. CDR3 length: 14 amino acids. V was cut by 4 bases and J by 3 bases, with 9 bases left in between. The V gene's germline CDR1 is MGHRA and CDR2 YSYEKL. DNA of the CDR3: TGCGCCAGCAGCCGTCGTGTCTCTAATGAAAAACTGTTTTTT. It codes for CASSRRVSNEKLFF.

The chain is built from TRBV6-6 and TRBJ1-2; tentatively, D is TRBD1 (6 bases). The V and J ends lost 6 bases and 4 bases respectively, with 12 bases between them. Germline assignment: CDR1 MNHNY and CDR2 SVGAGI (reference sequence). This CDR3 comprises 13 residues. This chain's CDR3 is CASSPGQSYGYTF. The DNA of the CDR3 is TGTGCCAGCAGCCCCGGACAGAGCTATGGCTACACCTTC.

J is TRBJ2-1 and V is TRBV7-8; TRBD1 aligns across 7 bases. Trimming cost V 1 base and J 0 bases; bases outside gene matches: 6. This CDR3 comprises 17 residues. Looked up from germline, CDR1 is SGHVS and CDR2 is FQNEAQ. CDR3 nucleotide sequence: TGTGCCAGCAGCTTAGGGACAGGCCCAAGCTCCTACAATGAGCAGTTCTTC. Translation: CASSLGTGPSSYNEQFF.

The rearrangement uses TRBV7-9 and TRBJ1-1; the match to TRBD1 covers 8 bases. With V trimmed by 6 bases and J by 1 base, 1 base remained unmatched. The CDR3 covers 13 residues. The germline CDR1 and CDR2 sequences are SEHNR and FQNEAQ (reference sequence). The CDR3 DNA reads as TGTGCCAGCAGTCAGGGGGCGAACACTGAAGCTTTCTTT. Protein product: CASSQGANTEAFF.

In its sample, this clone was seen a few times. V is TRBV29-1 and J is TRBJ2-7; D is possibly TRBD2 (6 bases). The CDR3 is 12 residues long. Germline V gene data show CDR1 as SQVTM and CDR2 as ANQGSEA. V dropped 0 bases and J dropped 5 bases, with 8 bases sitting between them. The CDR3 bases are TGCAGCGTTGAAGATGGAGGGAACGAGCAGTACTTC. Translating it yields CSVEDGGNEQYF.

The CDR3 is CATSRDFDHRAETQYF. DNA of the CDR3: TGTGCCACCAGCAGAGATTTTGACCACCGAGCGGAGACCCAGTACTTC. The rearrangement uses TRBV15 and TRBJ2-5; D remains ambiguous. V dropped 0 bases and J dropped 5 bases, with 16 bases sitting between them. From germline, CDR1 is LNHNV and CDR2 YYDKDF (reference sequence). The CDR3 loop spans 16 amino acids. The variable domain in full, with the rest retrieved from reference TRBV15 and TRBJ2-5, is DAMVIQNPRYQVTQFGKPVTLSCSQTLNHNVMYWYQQKSSQAPKLLFHYYDKDFNNEADTPDNFQSRRPNTSFCFLDIRSPGLGDTAMYLCATSRDFDHRAETQYFGPGTRLLVL.

The sample holds a few counts of this clone. A far larger clone is one nucleotide away, so this likely arose from a read error. This same CDR3 is encoded by further DNA sequences in the sample. The V gene is TRBV5-1, the J gene TRBJ1-2; tentatively, D is TRBD1 (6 bases). The CDR3 length is 16 residues. Per germline, CDR1 SGHRS and CDR2 YFSETQ. CDR3 sequence: CASSLARMGGGYGYTF. The CDR3 DNA follows: TGCGCTAGCAGCTTGGCTCGGATGGGAGGGGGCTATGGCTACACCTTC.

This clone was picked up a small number of times. The DNA of the CDR3 is TGCGCCAGCAGCCAAGCCGCAGGGGGCACTAATGAAAAACTGTTTTTT. It specifies CASSQAAGGTNEKLFF. The chain carries TRBV4-3 and TRBJ1-4; 8 bases align to TRBD1. J lost 2 bases, V lost 1 base, and 3 bases had no gene match. Germline CDR1 reads LGHNA; CDR2 reads YSLEER. The CDR3 has 16 residues.

The chain links TRBV10-3 to TRBJ2-2; 8 bases are a match to TRBD1. The CDR3 has 14 residues. The germline gives CDR1 ENHRY, CDR2 SYGVKD. Trimming at V came to 3 bases and at J to 5 bases, leaving 2 bases not matched to a gene. The CDR3 DNA sequence: TGTGCCATCAGTGAATGGACAGGGACCGGGGAGCTGTTTTTT. Its protein product is CAISEWTGTGELFF.

The chain has TRBV7-9 and TRBJ2-2; D unresolved. Germline CDR1 reads SEHNR; CDR2 reads FQNEAQ (reference sequence). The CDR3 covers 16 residues. V lost 0 bases and J 0 bases, leaving 8 bases between the germline ends. The CDR3, as DNA: TGTGCCAGCAGCTTAGCCGTGGGCCCGAACACCGGGGAGCTGTTTTTT. It codes for CASSLAVGPNTGELFF.

This clone is a singleton in its sample. This chain joins TRBV5-6 and TRBJ1-2; possible D gene TRBD1, 6 bases. This CDR3 is 13 amino acids long. Trimming removed 6 bases at V and 3 bases at J, with 12 bases between. Per germline, CDR1 SGHDT and CDR2 YYEEEE. CDR3 coding DNA: TGTGCCAGCACATTACGACAGGACTATGGCTACACCTTC. Its translation is CASTLRQDYGYTF.

CDR3 residues: CASSAGDSPNYGYTF. CDR3 sequence (DNA): TGTGCCAGCAGCGCCGGGGACAGCCCTAACTATGGCTACACCTTC. The chain couples TRBV9 to TRBJ1-2, with TRBD1 matching over 7 bases. Germline CDR1 SGDLS, CDR2 YYNGEE. The CDR3 length is 15 residues. After removal of 3 bases from V and 0 bases from J, the junction contained 5 bases not matched to a gene. The complete variable domain, with remaining parts taken from reference TRBV9 and TRBJ1-2, reads DSGVTQTPKHLITATGQRVTLRCSPRSGDLSVYWYQQSLDQGLQFLIQYYNGEERAKGNILERFSAQQFPDLHSELNLSSLELGDSALYFCASSAGDSPNYGYTFGSGTRLTVV.

In its sample, this clone was seen a few times. The V gene is TRBV9, the J gene TRBJ1-1, with D maybe TRBD1 (5 bases). V was cut by 3 bases and J by 2 bases, with 17 bases left in between. The CDR3 sequence is 16 residues long. CDR1 and CDR2 (germline): SGDLS, YYNGEE. DNA for the CDR3: TGTGCCAGCAGCGAAGGCAGGGTATCTCCAAACACTGAAGCTTTCTTT. The encoded protein is CASSEGRVSPNTEAFF. Based on the CDR3 plus reference TRBV9 and TRBJ1-1, the full variable domain is DSGVTQTPKHLITATGQRVTLRCSPRSGDLSVYWYQQSLDQGLQFLIQYYNGEERAKGNILERFSAQQFPDLHSELNLSSLELGDSALYFCASSEGRVSPNTEAFFGQGTRLTVV.

The V gene is TRBV14, the J gene TRBJ2-3, with TRBD1 as a possible D gene (6 bases). Germline V gives CDR1 SGHDN, CDR2 FVKESK. With 1 base removed from V and 3 bases from J, the gap between germline ends came to 26 bases. The CDR3 runs to 20 residues. CDR3 sequence reads: CASSQGYTPSGARVTDTQYF. The CDR3 DNA follows: TGTGCCAGCAGCCAAGGTTACACCCCTTCAGGGGCGAGGGTAACAGATACGCAGTATTTT.

The chain couples TRBV5-1 to TRBJ1-2, with unresolved D. Trimming removed 4 bases at V and 3 bases at J, with 13 bases between. CDR3 size: 14 residues. Looked up from germline, CDR1 is SGHRS and CDR2 is YFSETQ. Here the CDR3 DNA reads TGCGCCAGCAGCCAGGCGTCCGCTGACTATGGCTACACCTTC. Translated, it gives CASSQASADYGYTF.